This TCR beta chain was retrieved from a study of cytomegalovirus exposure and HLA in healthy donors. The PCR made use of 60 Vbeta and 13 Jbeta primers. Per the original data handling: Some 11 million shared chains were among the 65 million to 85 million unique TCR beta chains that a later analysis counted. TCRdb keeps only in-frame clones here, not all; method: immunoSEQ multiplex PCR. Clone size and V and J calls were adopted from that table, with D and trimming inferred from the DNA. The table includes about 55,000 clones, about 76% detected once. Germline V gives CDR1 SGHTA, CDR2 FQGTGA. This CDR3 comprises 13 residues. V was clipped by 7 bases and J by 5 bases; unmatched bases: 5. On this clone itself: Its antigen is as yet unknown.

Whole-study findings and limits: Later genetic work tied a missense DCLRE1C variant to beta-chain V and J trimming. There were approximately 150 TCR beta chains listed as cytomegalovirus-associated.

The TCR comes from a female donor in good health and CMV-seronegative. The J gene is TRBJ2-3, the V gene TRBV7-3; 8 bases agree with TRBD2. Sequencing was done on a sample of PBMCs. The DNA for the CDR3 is TGTGCCAGCAACTCGGGAGGGGGAGATACGCAGTATTTT. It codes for CASNSGGGDTQYF.